This TCR beta chain was documented in a study of blood T cell repertoires in COVID-19. The CDR3 is made up of 14 amino acids. CDR1 SGHTA and CDR2 FQGTGA come from the germline V gene. The junction had 5 bases not matched to a gene; V was cut back by 5 bases and J by 5 bases. Profiling relied on immunoSEQ multiplex PCR, and the TCRdb table lists in-frame clones only, not all of them. The top ten clones hold under 2.5% of a sample with about 250,000 clones, 90% of them seen once. This TCR was sampled from a woman aged 55-75 years with COVID-19, enrolled during active disease. The genes are TRBV7-3 and TRBJ1-1; 10 nucleotides align to TRBD1. What was sequenced was peripheral blood. CDR3 nucleotides: TGTGCCAGCAGCCCCGGGACAGGGGTGACTGAAGCTTTCTTT. The encoded protein is CASSPGTGVTEAFF.